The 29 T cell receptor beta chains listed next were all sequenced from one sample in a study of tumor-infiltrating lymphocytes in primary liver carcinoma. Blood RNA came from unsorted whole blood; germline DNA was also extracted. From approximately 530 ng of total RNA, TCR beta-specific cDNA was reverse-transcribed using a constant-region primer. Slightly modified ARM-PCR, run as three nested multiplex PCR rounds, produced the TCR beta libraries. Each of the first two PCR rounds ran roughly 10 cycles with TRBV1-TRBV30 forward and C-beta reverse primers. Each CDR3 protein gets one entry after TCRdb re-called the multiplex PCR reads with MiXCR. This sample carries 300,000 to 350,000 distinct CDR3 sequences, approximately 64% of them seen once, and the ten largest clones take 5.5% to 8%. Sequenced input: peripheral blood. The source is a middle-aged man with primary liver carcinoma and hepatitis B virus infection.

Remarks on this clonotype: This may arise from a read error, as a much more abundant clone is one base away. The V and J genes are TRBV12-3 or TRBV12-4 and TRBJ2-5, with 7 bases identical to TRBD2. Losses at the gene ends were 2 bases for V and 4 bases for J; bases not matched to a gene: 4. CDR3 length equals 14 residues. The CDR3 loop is CASSLTGGGETQYF. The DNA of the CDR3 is TGTGCCAGCAGTTTAACGGGAGGTGGAGAGACCCAGTACTTC.

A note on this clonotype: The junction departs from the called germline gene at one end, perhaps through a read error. Here the CDR3 DNA reads TGCACCAGCAGCTTGGCCGCGGGTTACGAGCAGTACTTC. It is translated as CTSSLAAGYEQYF. The chain couples TRBV5-1 to TRBJ2-7, with a tentative D call TRBD2 (5 bases). Germline lookup yields CDR1 SGHRS and CDR2 YFSETQ. The CDR3 has 13 residues.

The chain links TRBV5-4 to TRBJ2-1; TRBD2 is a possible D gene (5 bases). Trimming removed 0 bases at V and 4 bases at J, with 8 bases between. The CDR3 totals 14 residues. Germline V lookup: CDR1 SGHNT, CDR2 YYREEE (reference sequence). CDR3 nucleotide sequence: TGTGCCAGCAGCTTGGTTGGGAGATACAATGAGCAGTTCTTC. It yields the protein CASSLVGRYNEQFF.

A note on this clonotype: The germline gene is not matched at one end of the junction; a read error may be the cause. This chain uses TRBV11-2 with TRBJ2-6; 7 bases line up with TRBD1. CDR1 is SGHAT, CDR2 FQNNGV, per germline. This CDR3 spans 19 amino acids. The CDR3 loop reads CAISEPQGQRLSGTNVLTF. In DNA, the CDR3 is TGTGCCATCAGCGAGCCCCAGGGACAGCGGCTCTCTGGGACCAACGTCCTGACTTTC.

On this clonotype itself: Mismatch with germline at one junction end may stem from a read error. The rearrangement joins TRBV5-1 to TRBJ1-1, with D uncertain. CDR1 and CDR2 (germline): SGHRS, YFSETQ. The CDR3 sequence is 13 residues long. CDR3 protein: CASSLDGYTKAFF. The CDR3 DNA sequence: TGCGCCAGCAGCTTGGACGGATACACTAAAGCTTTCTTT.

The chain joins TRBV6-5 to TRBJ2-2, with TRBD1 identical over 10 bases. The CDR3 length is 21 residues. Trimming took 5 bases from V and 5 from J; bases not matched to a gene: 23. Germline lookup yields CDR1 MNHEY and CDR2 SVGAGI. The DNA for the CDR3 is TGTGCCAGCAGTACTATGGACAGGGGGACTGGGTTGTTGATCTGGACCGGGGAGCTGTTTTTT. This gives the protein CASSTMDRGTGLLIWTGELFF.

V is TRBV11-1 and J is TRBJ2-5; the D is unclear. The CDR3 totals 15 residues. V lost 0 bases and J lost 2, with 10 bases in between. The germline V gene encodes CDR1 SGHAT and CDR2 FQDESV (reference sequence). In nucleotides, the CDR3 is TGTGCCAGCAGCTTAGCGGGGATCCTACAAGAGACCCAGTACTTC. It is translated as CASSLAGILQETQYF.

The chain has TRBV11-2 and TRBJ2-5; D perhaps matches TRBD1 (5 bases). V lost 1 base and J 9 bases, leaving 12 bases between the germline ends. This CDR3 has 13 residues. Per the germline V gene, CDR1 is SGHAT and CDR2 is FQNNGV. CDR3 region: CASSLGGLGAQYF. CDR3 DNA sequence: TGTGCCAGCAGCTTAGGGGGTCTAGGGGCCCAGTACTTC.

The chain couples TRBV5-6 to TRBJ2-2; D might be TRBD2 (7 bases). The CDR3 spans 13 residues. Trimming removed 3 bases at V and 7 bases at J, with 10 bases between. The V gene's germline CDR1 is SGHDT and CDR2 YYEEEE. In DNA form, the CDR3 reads TGTGCCAGCAGCTGGGGGGGGCTCGGGGAGCTGTTTTTT. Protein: CASSWGGLGELFF.

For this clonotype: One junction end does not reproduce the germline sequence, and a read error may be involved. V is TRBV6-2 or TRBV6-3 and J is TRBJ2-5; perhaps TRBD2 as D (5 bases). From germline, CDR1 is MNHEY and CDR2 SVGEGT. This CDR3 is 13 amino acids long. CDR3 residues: CASSGGPQETHYF. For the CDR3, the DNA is TGTGCCAGCAGTGGCGGGCCTCAAGAGACCCACTACTTC.

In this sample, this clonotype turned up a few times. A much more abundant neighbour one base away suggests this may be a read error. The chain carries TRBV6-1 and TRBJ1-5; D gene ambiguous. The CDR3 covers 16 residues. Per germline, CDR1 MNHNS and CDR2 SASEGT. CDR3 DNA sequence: TGTACCAGCAGTGAATACATGGCCTCGAGTACCCAGCCCCAGCATTTT. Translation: CTSSEYMASSTQPQHF.

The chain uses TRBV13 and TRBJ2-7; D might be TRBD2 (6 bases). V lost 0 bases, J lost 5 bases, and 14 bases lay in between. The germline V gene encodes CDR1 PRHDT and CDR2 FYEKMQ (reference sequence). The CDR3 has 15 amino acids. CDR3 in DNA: TGTGCCAGCAGCTTAGGCTGGCGGGACCAGGACGAGCAGTACTTC. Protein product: CASSLGWRDQDEQYF.

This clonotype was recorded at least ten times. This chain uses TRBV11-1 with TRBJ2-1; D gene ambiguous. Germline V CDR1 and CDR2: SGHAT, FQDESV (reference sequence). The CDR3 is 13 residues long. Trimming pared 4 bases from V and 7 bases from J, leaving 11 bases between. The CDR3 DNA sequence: TGTGCCAGCAGCTATACACCTTGGAATGAGCAGTTCTTC. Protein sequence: CASSYTPWNEQFF.

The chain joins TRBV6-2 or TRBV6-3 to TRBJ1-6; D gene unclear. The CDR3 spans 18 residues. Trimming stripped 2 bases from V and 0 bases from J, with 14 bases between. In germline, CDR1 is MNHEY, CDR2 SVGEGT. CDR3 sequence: CASSYAEDRCSYNSPLHF. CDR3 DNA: TGTGCCAGCAGTTACGCTGAGGACCGTTGCTCCTATAATTCACCCCTCCACTTT.

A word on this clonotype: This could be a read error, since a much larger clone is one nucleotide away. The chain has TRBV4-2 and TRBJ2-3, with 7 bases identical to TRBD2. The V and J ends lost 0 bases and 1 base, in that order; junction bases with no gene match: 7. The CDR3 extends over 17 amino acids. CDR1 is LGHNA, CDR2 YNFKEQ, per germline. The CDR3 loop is CASSQDAGRSRTDTQYF. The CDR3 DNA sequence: TGTGCCAGCAGCCAAGATGCCGGGAGGTCCCGCACAGATACGCAGTATTTT.

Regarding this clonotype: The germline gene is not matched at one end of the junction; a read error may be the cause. CDR3 residues: CSVLGGGTGELFF. CDR3 sequence (DNA): TGCAGCGTCCTTGGAGGAGGGACCGGGGAGCTTTTTTTT. This chain joins TRBV29-1 and TRBJ2-2; maybe TRBD2 (6 bases). CDR1 and CDR2 from the germline V gene are SQVTM and ANQGSEA. The CDR3 sequence is 13 residues long.

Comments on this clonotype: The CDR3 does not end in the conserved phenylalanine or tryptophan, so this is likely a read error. DNA for the CDR3: TGTGCCAGCAGCCCACAAAGGGTCGCGGCCCAACGCCCCAGCACAAATACGCAGTATTCT. Its translation: CASSPQRVAAQRPSTNTQYS. This sequence joins TRBV11-2 and TRBJ2-3, with D uncertain. CDR3 length: 20 amino acids. From germline, CDR1 is SGHAT and CDR2 FQNNGV.

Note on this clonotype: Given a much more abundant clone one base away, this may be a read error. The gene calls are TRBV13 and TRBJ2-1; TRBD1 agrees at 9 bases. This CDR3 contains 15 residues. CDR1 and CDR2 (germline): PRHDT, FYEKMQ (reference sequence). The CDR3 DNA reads TGTGCCAGCAGCTTAACACAGGGGGCCTTCGATGAGCACTTCTTC. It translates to CASSLTQGAFDEHFF.

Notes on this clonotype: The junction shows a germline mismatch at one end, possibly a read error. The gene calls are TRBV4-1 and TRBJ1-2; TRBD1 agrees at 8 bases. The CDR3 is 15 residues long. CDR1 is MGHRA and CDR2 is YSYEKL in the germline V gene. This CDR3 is CASGQVTGGRLWLHF. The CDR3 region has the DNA TGCGCCAGCGGCCAAGTAACAGGGGGGCGGCTATGGCTACACTTC.

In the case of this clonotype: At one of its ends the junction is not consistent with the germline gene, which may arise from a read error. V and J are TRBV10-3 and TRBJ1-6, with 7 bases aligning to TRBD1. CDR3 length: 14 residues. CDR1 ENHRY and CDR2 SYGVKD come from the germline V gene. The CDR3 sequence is CAINAGTENSPLQF. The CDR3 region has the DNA TGTGCCATCAACGCCGGGACAGAGAATTCACCCCTCCAGTTT.

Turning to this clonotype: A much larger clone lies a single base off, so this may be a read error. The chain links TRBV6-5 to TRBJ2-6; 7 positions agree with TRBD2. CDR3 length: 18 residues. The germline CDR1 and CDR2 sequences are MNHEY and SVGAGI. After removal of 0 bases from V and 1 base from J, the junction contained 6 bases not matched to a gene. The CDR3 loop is CASSYSPVGGSGANVLTF. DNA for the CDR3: TGTGCCAGCAGTTACTCGCCAGTCGGGGGGTCTGGGGCCAACGTCCTGACTTTC.

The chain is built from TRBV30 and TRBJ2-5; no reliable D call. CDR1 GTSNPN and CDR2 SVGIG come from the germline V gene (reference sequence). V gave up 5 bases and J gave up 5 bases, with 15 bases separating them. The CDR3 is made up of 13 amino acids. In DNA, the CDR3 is TGTGCCTGGGGCTTTTCACATGGGGAGACCCAGTACTTC. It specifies CAWGFSHGETQYF.

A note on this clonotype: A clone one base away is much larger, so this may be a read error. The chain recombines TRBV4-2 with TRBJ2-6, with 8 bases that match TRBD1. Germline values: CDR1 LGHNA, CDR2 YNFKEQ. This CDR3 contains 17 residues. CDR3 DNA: TGTGCCAGCTGCCAAGAACACAGGGGGGCTGGGGCCAACGTCCTGACTTTC. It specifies CASCQEHRGAGANVLTF.

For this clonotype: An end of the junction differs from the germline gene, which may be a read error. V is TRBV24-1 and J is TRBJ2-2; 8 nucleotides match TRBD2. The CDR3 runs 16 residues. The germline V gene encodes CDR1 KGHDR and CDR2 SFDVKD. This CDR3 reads CASSDGTRGNTGELFF. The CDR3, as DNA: TGTGCCAGCAGTGACGGGACTAGGGGTAACACCGGGGAGCTGTTTTTT.

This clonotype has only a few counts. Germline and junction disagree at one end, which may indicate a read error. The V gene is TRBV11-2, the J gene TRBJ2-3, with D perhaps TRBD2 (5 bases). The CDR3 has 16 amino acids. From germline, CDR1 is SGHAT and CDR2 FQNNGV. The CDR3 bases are TGTGCCAGCAGCTTTCCCCTAGCTGAAAGCATAGATACGCAGTATTTT. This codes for CASSFPLAESIDTQYF.

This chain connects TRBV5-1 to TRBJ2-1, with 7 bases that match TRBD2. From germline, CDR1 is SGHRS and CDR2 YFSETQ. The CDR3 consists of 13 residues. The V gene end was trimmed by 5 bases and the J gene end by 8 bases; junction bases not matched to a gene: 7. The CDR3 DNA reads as TGCGCCAGCAGGACGGGGGGTGCCGATGAGCAGTTCTTC. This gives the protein CASRTGGADEQFF.

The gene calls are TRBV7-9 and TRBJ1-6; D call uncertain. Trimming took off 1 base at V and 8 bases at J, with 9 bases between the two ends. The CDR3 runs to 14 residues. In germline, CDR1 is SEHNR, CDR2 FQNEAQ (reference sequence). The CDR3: CASSLVLADSPLHF. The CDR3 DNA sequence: TGTGCCAGCAGCTTAGTTCTTGCTGATTCACCCCTCCACTTT.

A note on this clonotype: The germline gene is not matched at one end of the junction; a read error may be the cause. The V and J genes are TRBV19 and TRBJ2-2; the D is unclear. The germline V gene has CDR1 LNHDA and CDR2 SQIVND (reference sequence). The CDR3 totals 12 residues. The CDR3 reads CTSTRNTGELFF. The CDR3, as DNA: TGTACCAGTACGAGGAACACCGGGGAGCTGTTTTTT.

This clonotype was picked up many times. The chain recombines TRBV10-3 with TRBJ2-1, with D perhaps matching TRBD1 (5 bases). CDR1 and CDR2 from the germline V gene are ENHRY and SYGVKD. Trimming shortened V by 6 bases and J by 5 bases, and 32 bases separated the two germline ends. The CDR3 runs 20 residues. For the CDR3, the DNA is TGTGCCATCAGCCAAGGGGTGGCTAGTAGTCAAGGCCCCGGCCACAATGAGCAGTTCTTC. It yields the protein CAISQGVASSQGPGHNEQFF.